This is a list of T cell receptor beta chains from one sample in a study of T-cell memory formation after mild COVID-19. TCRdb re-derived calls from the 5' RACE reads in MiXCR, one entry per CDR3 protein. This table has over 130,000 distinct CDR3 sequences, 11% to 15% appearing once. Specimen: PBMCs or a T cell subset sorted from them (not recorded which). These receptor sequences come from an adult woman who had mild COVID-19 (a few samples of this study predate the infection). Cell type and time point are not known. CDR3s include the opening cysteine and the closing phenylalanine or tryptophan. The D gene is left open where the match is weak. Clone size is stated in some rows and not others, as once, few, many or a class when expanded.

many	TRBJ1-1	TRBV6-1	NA	TGTGCCAGCAGTGAACCAGGGTACATGAACACTGAAGCTTTCTTT	CASSEPGYMNTEAFF
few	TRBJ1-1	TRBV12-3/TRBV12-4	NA	TGTGCCAGCAGTTGGGCAAGTGATAACACTGAAGCTCTCTTT	CASSWASDNTEALF
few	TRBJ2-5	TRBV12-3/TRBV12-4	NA	TGTGCCAGCAGCCCCCTCGTGGGGAACCAAGAGACCCAGTACTTC	CASSPLVGNQETQYF
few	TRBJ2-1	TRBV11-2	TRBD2	TGTGCCAGCAGCCCACAGACTAGCGGGTTCTACAATGAGCAGTTCTTC	CASSPQTSGFYNEQFF
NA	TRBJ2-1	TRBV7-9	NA	TGTGCCAGCAGCTTAGGTGAGCAGTTCTTC	CASSLGEQFF
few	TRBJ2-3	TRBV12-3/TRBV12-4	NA	TGTGCCAGCAGTTTCGAACCATATCGAGCAGATACGCAGTATTTT	CASSFEPYRADTQYF
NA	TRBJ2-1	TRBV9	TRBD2	TGTGCCAGCAGCGAGGGGACTAGCTCCTACAATGAGCAGTTCTTC	CASSEGTSSYNEQFF
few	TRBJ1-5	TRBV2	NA	TGTGCCAGCAGTGAAGTGGGGCTGGGGCCCCAGCATTTT	CASSEVGLGPQHF
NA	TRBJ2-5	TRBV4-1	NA	TGCGCCAGCAGCCAAAGGGGCGGGATGGAGACCCAGTACTTC	CASSQRGGMETQYF
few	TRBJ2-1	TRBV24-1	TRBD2	TGTGCCACCAGTGATTTGGGGGGGGCGGCTAGCGGGAGCTCCTACAATGAGCAGTTCTTC	CATSDLGGAASGSSYNEQFF
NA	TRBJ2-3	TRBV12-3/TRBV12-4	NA	TGTGCCAGCAGCCCCCACGGTGGGCCCACAGATACGCAGTATTTT	CASSPHGGPTDTQYF
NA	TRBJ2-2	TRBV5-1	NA	TGCGCCATCAGCTCAACATGGAGCGCGGAGCTGTTTTTT	CAISSTWSAELFF
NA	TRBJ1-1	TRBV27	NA	TGTGCCAGCATTAGTTCGGGAAACACTGAAGCTTTCTTT	CASISSGNTEAFF
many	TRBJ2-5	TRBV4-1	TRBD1	TGCGCCAGCGCACGGGATGGGACAGCGCCCCTAGGCCAGTACTTC	CASARDGTAPLGQYF
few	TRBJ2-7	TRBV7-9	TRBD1	TGTGCCAGCAGCTTAGGGGACAGGATTTACGAGCAGTACTTC	CASSLGDRIYEQYF
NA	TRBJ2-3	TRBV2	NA	TGTGCCAGCAGTGAAGGGAGGGGGGCCACAGATACGCAGTATTTT	CASSEGRGATDTQYF
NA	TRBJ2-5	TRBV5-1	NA	TGCGCCAGCAGCTTGGGGACGGAAGAGACCCAGTACTTC	CASSLGTEETQYF
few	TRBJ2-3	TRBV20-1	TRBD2	TGCAGTGCTAGAGATCGGGTAGCGGGTTTAGGTACGCAGTATTTT	CSARDRVAGLGTQYF
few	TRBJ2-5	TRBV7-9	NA	TGTGCCAGCAGCTCCCTCGCAGGATCCCCTCCAGAGACCCAGTACTTC	CASSSLAGSPPETQYF
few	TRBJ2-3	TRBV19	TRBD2	TGTGCCAGTAGGGTACTAGCGGGAACAGATACGCAGTATTTT	CASRVLAGTDTQYF
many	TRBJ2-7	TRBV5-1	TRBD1	TGCGCCAGCAGCTTGGTTCCGGGACAGCAAATCCCCTACGAGCAGTACTTC	CASSLVPGQQIPYEQYF
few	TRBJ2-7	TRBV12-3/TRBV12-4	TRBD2	TGTGCCAGCAGTTCCTCGACTAGCGGCTACGAGCAGTACTTC	CASSSSTSGYEQYF
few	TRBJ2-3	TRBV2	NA	TGTGCCAGCAGACAATTGGATCCAGCAGCCCCTGCGGATACGCAGTATTTT	CASRQLDPAAPADTQYF
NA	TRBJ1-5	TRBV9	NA	TGTGCCAGCAGCGATAGCCCCGGGCAGCCCCAGCATTTT	CASSDSPGQPQHF
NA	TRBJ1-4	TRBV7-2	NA	TGTGCCAGCAGCCCAGCTAATGAAAAACTGTTTTTT	CASSPANEKLFF
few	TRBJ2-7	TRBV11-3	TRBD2	TGTGCCAGTGATGGATCCCTCCGGGAGGGTGAACACGAGCAGTACTTC	CASDGSLREGEHEQYF
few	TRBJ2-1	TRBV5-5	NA	TGTGCCAGCAGCTTGGAACACAATGAGCAGTTCTTC	CASSLEHNEQFF
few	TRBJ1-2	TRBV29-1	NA	TGCAGCGTTCCCGCGAAGGTCTATGGCTACACCTTC	CSVPAKVYGYTF
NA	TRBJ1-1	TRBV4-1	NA	TGCGCCAGCAGCCCCAAGATGGGTCAGGAGGGGGACACTGAAGCTTTCTTT	CASSPKMGQEGDTEAFF
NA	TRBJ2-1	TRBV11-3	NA	TGTGCCAGCAGCCTGGGCCAGGGCGTGCCCGACAATGAGGAGCAGTTCTTC	CASSLGQGVPDNEEQFF
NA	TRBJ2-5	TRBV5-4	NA	TGTGCCAGCAGCCCAGGGGACGCCACCCAGTACTTC	CASSPGDATQYF
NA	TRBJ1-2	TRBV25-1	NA	TGTGCCAGCACGCTTGAGCCGTTAGGACCTAGAGGCTACACCTTC	CASTLEPLGPRGYTF
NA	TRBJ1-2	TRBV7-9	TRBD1	TGTGCCAGCAGCGAAGAGGGGGCAGGGGGCGATATCTATGGCTACACCTTC	CASSEEGAGGDIYGYTF
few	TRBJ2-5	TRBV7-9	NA	TGTGCCAGCAGTAATCCGGGACGGGGATCAACCCAAGAGACCCAGTACTTC	CASSNPGRGSTQETQYF
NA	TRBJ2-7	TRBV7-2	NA	TGTGCCAGCAGTTCCGGACGGCCCCTCGAGCAGTACTTC	CASSSGRPLEQYF
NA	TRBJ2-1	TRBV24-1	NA	TGTGCCACCAGTGATGTCTACCCCAGGGGTGGGAGTTCCCAGGGAGAGCAGTTCTTC	CATSDVYPRGGSSQGEQFF
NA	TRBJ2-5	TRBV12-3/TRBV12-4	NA	TGTGCCAGCAGTTCCTCAGGGGTGGAGACCCAGTACTTC	CASSSSGVETQYF
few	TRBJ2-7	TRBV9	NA	TGTGCCAGCAGCGTTGGGACCGAAAACTACGAGCAGTACTTC	CASSVGTENYEQYF
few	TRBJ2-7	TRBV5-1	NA	TGCGCCAGCAGCTTGGCCGGTACAGGGCACTCCTACGAGCAGTACTTC	CASSLAGTGHSYEQYF
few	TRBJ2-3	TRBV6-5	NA	TGTGCCAGCAGTCCAACTCGGGATACGCAGTATTTT	CASSPTRDTQYF
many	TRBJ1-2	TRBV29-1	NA	TGCAGCGCTGGAACAGGGATTCACTATGGCTACACCTTC	CSAGTGIHYGYTF
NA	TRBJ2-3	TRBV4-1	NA	TGCGCCAGCAGCCAACGGGAGACAGGGCAGGCAGATACGCAGTATTTT	CASSQRETGQADTQYF
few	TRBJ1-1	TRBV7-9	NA	TGTGCCAGCAGCTTAGCTACAGGGCCCGGGAACGCTGAAGCTTTCTTT	CASSLATGPGNAEAFF
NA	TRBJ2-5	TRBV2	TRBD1	TGTGCCAGCAGTGCTTCTTTGGACAGGCTGGGGGAGACCCAGTACTTC	CASSASLDRLGETQYF
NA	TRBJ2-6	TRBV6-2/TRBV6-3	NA	TGTGCCAGCACCTACGACCCCCTCTCTGGGGCCAACGTCCTGACTTTC	CASTYDPLSGANVLTF
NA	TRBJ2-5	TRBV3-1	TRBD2	TGTGCCAGCAGCCGACCGGGACTAGCGGGGTGGAGGGGGGAGACCCAGTACTTC	CASSRPGLAGWRGETQYF
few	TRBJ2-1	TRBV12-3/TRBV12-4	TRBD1	TGTGCCAGCAGTCTAAGCCTACCGGGACAGGGATCTGAGCAGTTCTTC	CASSLSLPGQGSEQFF